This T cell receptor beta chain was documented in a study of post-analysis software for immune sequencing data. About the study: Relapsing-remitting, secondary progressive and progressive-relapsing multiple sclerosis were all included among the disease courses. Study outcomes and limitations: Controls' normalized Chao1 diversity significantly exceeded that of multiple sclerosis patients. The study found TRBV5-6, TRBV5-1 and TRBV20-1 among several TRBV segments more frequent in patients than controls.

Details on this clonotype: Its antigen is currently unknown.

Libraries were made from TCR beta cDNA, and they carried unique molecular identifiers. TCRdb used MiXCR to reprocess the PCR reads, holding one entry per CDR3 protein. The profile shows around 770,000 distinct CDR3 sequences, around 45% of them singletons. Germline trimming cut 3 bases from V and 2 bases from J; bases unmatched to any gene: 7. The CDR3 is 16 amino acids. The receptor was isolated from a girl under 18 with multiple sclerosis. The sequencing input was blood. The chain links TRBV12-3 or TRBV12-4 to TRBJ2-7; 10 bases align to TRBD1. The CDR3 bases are TGTGCCAGCAGTTTTGCCTCCGGGACAGGGGCCTACGAGCAGTACTTC. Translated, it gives CASSFASGTGAYEQYF.